This TCR beta chain was obtained from a study of blood T cell repertoires in COVID-19. Seattle researchers signed up patients amid active infection and tracked them longitudinally. Germline CDR1 and CDR2: MNHNS and SASEGT. V lost 4 bases, J lost 3 bases, and 18 bases lay in between. The CDR3 covers 16 residues. Data came from immunoSEQ multiplex PCR; TCRdb stores just in-frame clones and leaves some out. The sample consists of a few hundred thousand clones, around nine tenths of them appearing once. What was sequenced was peripheral blood. This sequence originates from a woman in her 30s with COVID-19, enrolled during active disease. The chain uses TRBV6-1 and TRBJ1-1, with D perhaps matching TRBD1 (6 bases). CDR3 loop: CASSARASGVDTEAFF. In DNA form, the CDR3 reads TGTGCCAGCAGTGCAAGAGCGTCAGGGGTAGACACTGAAGCTTTCTTT.